These T cell receptor beta chains were read from a single sample in a study of T cell responses to AZD1222 COVID-19 vaccine. Sequenced by immunoSEQ multiplex PCR; TCRdb stores in-frame clones only, minus some. The sample holds under 150,000 clones. Input material: peripheral blood. The receptor set was obtained from an adult in good health. The CDR3 runs from the conserved cysteine through the conserved F or W. A D gene is named only where the DNA matches it firmly.

TRBJ2-3	NA	TRBV12-3/TRBV12-4	CASSFLPDTQYF	TGTGCCAGCAGTTTCTTGCCCGATACGCAGTATTTT
TRBJ1-1	TRBD1	TRBV6-5	CATGGDGTEAFF	TGTGCGACAGGGGGCGACGGCACTGAAGCTTTCTTT
TRBJ1-5	NA	TRBV30	CAWTPKGGFQPQHF	TGTGCCTGGACCCCCAAGGGGGGCTTTCAGCCCCAGCATTTT
TRBJ1-1	NA	TRBV12-3/TRBV12-4	CASSFRSNTEAFF	TGTGCCAGCAGTTTCCGATCGAACACTGAAGCTTTCTTT
TRBJ1-1	NA	TRBV20-1	CSASITTGAFF	TGCAGTGCTAGTATAACGACCGGAGCTTTCTTT
TRBJ1-2	NA	TRBV15	CATSRDRGRRANYGYTF	TGTGCCACCAGCAGAGATCGGGGCAGGAGAGCTAACTATGGCTACACCTTC
TRBJ2-7	NA	TRBV3-1/TRBV3-2	CASSPAKGRIRLEQYF	TGTGCCAGCAGCCCGGCAAAGGGGCGGATTAGGCTCGAGCAGTACTTC
TRBJ1-5	NA	TRBV19	CATTHGGDQPQHF	TGTGCCACCACACATGGGGGGGATCAGCCCCAGCATTTT
TRBJ1-1	NA	TRBV11-3	CASSLDEGRMNTEAFF	TGTGCCAGCAGCTTAGATGAGGGCAGGATGAACACTGAAGCTTTCTTT
TRBJ2-5	NA	TRBV18	CASSRAQQETQYF	TGTGCCAGCTCAAGGGCACAGCAAGAGACCCAGTACTTC
TRBJ2-1	TRBD2	TRBV5-6	CASSAGLGLGEQFF	TGTGCCAGCAGCGCCGGACTAGGGCTAGGTGAGCAGTTCTTC
TRBJ2-4	TRBD2	TRBV4-1	CASSQMRTSGIKNIQYF	TGCGCCAGCAGCCAGATGAGGACTAGCGGCATTAAAAACATTCAGTACTTC
TRBJ1-1	NA	TRBV10-2	CASSRSRSAMNTEAFF	TGCGCCAGCAGCCGAAGTAGGTCTGCAATGAACACTGAAGCTTTCTTT
TRBJ2-7	TRBD1	TRBV19	CASTQQGTNEQYF	TGTGCCAGTACCCAACAGGGGACCAACGAGCAGTACTTC
TRBJ2-3	NA	TRBV6-1	CASSENRDSQYF	TGTGCCAGCAGTGAAAACCGGGATTCGCAGTATTTT
TRBJ1-5	NA	TRBV2	CASRVQGNPNQPQHF	TGTGCCAGCAGGGTCCAGGGAAACCCCAACCAGCCCCAGCATTTT
TRBJ2-5	NA	TRBV5-1	CASSYQGQETQYF	TGCGCCAGCAGCTACCAGGGTCAAGAGACCCAGTACTTC
TRBJ2-3	NA	TRBV11-3	CASSLDADSTDTQYF	TGTGCCAGCAGCTTAGATGCAGATAGCACAGATACGCAGTATTTT
TRBJ1-2	NA	TRBV6-5	CASTDGRFYGYTF	TGTGCCAGCACCGATGGACGGTTTTACGGCTACACCTTC
TRBJ2-5	NA	TRBV3-1/TRBV3-2	CASSQRDSGVVETQYF	TGTGCCAGCAGTCAGAGGGACAGCGGGGTAGTCGAGACCCAGTACTTC
TRBJ1-5	NA	TRBV19	CASSIGRIRGSVTNQPQHF	TGTGCCAGTAGTATAGGACGAATAAGGGGATCAGTAACCAATCAGCCCCAGCATTTT
TRBJ2-7	NA	TRBV7-2	CASSLPPTAYEQYF	TGTGCCAGCAGTTTGCCTCCGACCGCCTACGAGCAGTACTTC
TRBJ1-2	NA	TRBV11-2	CASSSLRGTRSNYGYTF	TGTGCCAGCAGCTCGCTTAGGGGGACCAGAAGTAACTATGGCTACACCTTC
TRBJ1-2	NA	TRBV2	CASSGGRGRGASGYTF	TGTGCCAGCAGTGGAGGGCGAGGGAGAGGAGCGAGTGGCTACACCTTC
TRBJ2-3	TRBD1	TRBV6-1	CASSEAHRGLNTDTQYF	TGTGCCAGCAGTGAAGCTCACAGGGGGCTTAACACAGATACGCAGTATTTT
TRBJ2-3	NA	TRBV7-9	CASVAEGELTDTQYF	TGTGCCAGCGTGGCAGAGGGGGAGCTCACAGATACGCAGTATTTT
TRBJ1-2	NA	TRBV11-2	CASSYRAGYTF	TGTGCCAGCAGTTATAGGGCTGGCTACACCTTC
TRBJ2-5	NA	TRBV5-1	CASSPSGVGETQYF	TGCGCCAGCAGCCCGTCAGGGGTTGGAGAGACCCAGTACTTC
TRBJ2-2	NA	TRBV2	CASSGLQNTGELFF	TGTGCCAGCAGTGGGCTCCAGAACACCGGGGAGCTGTTTTTT
TRBJ1-2	TRBD1	TRBV5-1	CASSEDRGPYGYTF	TGCGCCAGCAGCGAAGACAGGGGACCATATGGCTACACCTTC
TRBJ1-1	NA	TRBV5-1	CASSPAWGTEAFF	TGCGCCAGCAGCCCTGCGTGGGGCACTGAAGCTTTCTTT
TRBJ1-1	TRBD1	TRBV4-1	CASSQKAGGNTEAFF	TGCGCCAGCAGCCAAAAAGCAGGGGGGAACACTGAAGCTTTCTTT
TRBJ1-4	NA	TRBV4-3	CASSQDATLSEKLFF	TGCGCCAGCAGCCAAGATGCAACTTTGAGTGAAAAACTGTTTTTT
TRBJ1-2	TRBD1	TRBV3-1/TRBV3-2	CASSRTGGDRGSMIGGYTF	TGTGCCAGCAGCCGAACCGGCGGGGACAGGGGGAGTATGATCGGTGGCTACACCTTC
TRBJ2-7	TRBD1	TRBV18	CASSPPTPGQGAREQYF	TGTGCCAGCTCACCACCTACCCCGGGACAGGGGGCTCGTGAGCAGTACTTC
TRBJ1-2	NA	TRBV6-6	CASSYGGEPNYGYTF	TGTGCCAGCAGTTACGGTGGAGAACCTAACTATGGCTACACCTTC
TRBJ1-2	NA	TRBV28	CASSARGPETLYTF	TGTGCCAGCAGTGCCCGCGGGCCTGAGACCTTGTACACCTTC
TRBJ2-3	NA	TRBV7-3	CASSFPPGNTQYF	TGTGCCAGCAGCTTCCCTCCAGGGAATACGCAGTATTTT
TRBJ1-2	NA	TRBV4-1	CASSQGADYGYTF	TGCGCCAGCAGCCAAGGGGCAGACTATGGCTACACCTTC
TRBJ2-1	NA	TRBV6-5	CASGPVYNEQFF	TGTGCCAGCGGGCCTGTCTACAATGAGCAGTTCTTC
TRBJ1-2	NA	TRBV28	CASLIGPSGGYTF	TGTGCCAGCCTTATCGGGCCCTCAGGGGGCTACACCTTC
TRBJ1-1	NA	TRBV18	CASSPTENTEAFF	TGTGCCAGCTCACCGACAGAGAACACTGAAGCTTTCTTT
TRBJ1-1	NA	TRBV12-3/TRBV12-4	CASSTSPPPEAFF	TGTGCCAGCAGTACTTCTCCCCCCCCTGAAGCTTTCTTT
TRBJ1-1	NA	TRBV2	CASNLGHPFTEAFF	TGTGCCAGCAACCTTGGACACCCTTTCACTGAAGCTTTCTTT
TRBJ2-3	NA	TRBV11-2	CASSPGDRTDTQYF	TGTGCCAGCAGTCCCGGGGACCGCACAGATACGCAGTATTTT
TRBJ1-3	TRBD1	TRBV9	CASSLTAGGAAGNTIYF	TGTGCCAGCAGCCTAACGGCAGGGGGCGCTGCTGGAAACACCATATATTTT
TRBJ1-5	NA	TRBV6-1	CASSRDNSNQPQHF	TGTGCCAGCAGCCGGGACAATAGCAATCAGCCCCAGCATTTT
TRBJ1-1	NA	TRBV6-1	CASSEGSDTEAFF	TGTGCCAGCAGTGAAGGGTCGGACACTGAAGCTTTCTTT
TRBJ2-7	NA	TRBV11-2	CASSPRTDTYEQYF	TGTGCCAGCAGCCCGAGGACAGATACCTACGAGCAGTACTTC
TRBJ1-2	TRBD1	TRBV6-1	CASSERTGPNYGYTF	TGTGCCAGCAGTGAGCGGACAGGGCCTAACTATGGCTACACCTTC
TRBJ2-3	NA	TRBV9	CASSLPDQTDTQYF	TGTGCCAGCAGCCTCCCGGACCAGACCGATACGCAGTATTTT
TRBJ2-7	TRBD1	TRBV6-5	CASSYRITGDEQYF	TGTGCCAGCAGTTACCGAATTACAGGGGACGAGCAGTACTTC
TRBJ1-2	NA	TRBV29-1	CSVEWGNGYTF	TGCAGCGTTGAATGGGGGAATGGCTACACCTTC